This is a list of T cell receptor beta chains from one sample in a study of OX40 agonist ivuxolimab in advanced cancers. Produced via immunoSEQ multiplex PCR; TCRdb's table is partial and in-frame only. The table lists nearly 70,000 clones, roughly 83% of them singletons. The source material was CD4+ or CD8+ T cells sorted from blood, sampled in a trial of the OX40 agonist ivuxolimab. The receptors come from an adult with an advanced solid tumor such as melanoma, head and neck, liver or kidney cancer. Each CDR3 is given with its conserved first and last residue. A D gene is named only where the DNA matches it firmly. Size values are once, few and many counts, or a class for expanded clones, and some rows have none.

clone_size d_call j_call cdr3_length v_call cdr3_aa cdr3_nt
NA TRBD1 TRBJ1-5 15 TRBV6-1 CASSAGTGSNQPQHF TGTGCCAGCAGTGCAGGGACAGGTAGCAATCAGCCCCAGCATTTT
NA NA TRBJ2-7 13 TRBV5-1 CASSLVADYEQYF TGCGCCAGCAGCTTGGTGGCAGACTACGAGCAGTACTTC
NA NA TRBJ2-3 12 TRBV6-1 CASSRGGDRRYF TGTGCCAGCAGTAGGGGGGGGGATCGCCGGTATTTT
NA NA TRBJ2-1 15 TRBV7-7 CASSLPGSSYNEQFF TGTGCCAGCAGCTTGCCCGGGAGCTCCTACAATGAGCAGTTCTTC
NA NA TRBJ2-4 16 TRBV21-1 CASSKDAGTFKNIQYF TGTGCCAGCAGCAAAGACGCAGGGACCTTCAAAAACATTCAGTACTTC
NA NA TRBJ1-6 14 TRBV9 CASSLVGVDSPLHF TGTGCCAGCAGCCTGGTCGGGGTGGATTCACCCCTCCACTTT
NA NA TRBJ1-1 13 TRBV5-1 CASSYGGNTEAFF TGCGCCAGCAGCTATGGTGGGAACACTGAAGCTTTCTTT
NA NA TRBJ2-2 13 TRBV5-1 CASSYDPTGELFF TGCGCCAGCAGTTATGACCCCACCGGGGAGCTGTTTTTT
NA NA TRBJ1-2 15 TRBV5-1 CASSSQDRINYGYTF TGCGCCAGCAGCTCCCAGGACAGAATCAACTATGGCTACACCTTC
NA NA TRBJ1-3 15 TRBV11-2 CASSLEGSSGNTIYF TGTGCCAGCAGCTTAGAGGGGAGCTCTGGAAACACCATATATTTT
NA NA TRBJ2-2 12 TRBV7-2 CASSPGVSELFF TGTGCCAGCAGCCCCGGGGTTTCAGAGCTGTTTTTT
once NA TRBJ2-3 12 TRBV27 CASGGPTDTQYF TGTGCCAGCGGGGGGCCCACAGATACGCAGTATTTT
NA NA TRBJ2-5 17 TRBV11-3 CASSLGTGGVNQETQYF TGTGCCAGCAGCTTAGGAACAGGCGGGGTAAACCAAGAGACCCAGTACTTC
NA NA TRBJ2-5 15 TRBV11-2 CASSLWPGLKETQYF TGTGCCAGCAGCTTGTGGCCGGGACTGAAAGAGACCCAGTACTTC
NA TRBD2 TRBJ2-5 15 TRBV15 CATSSSGTSGETQYF TGTGCCACCAGCAGTTCCGGGACTAGCGGCGAGACCCAGTACTTC
NA TRBD2 TRBJ2-3 16 TRBV11-2 CASSSRTSGGSDTQYF TGTGCCAGCAGCTCCAGGACTAGCGGGGGTTCAGATACGCAGTATTTT
NA TRBD1 TRBJ1-5 19 TRBV19 CASSAGRQGPAPINQPQHF TGTGCCAGTAGTGCCGGCCGACAGGGCCCCGCGCCGATCAATCAGCCCCAGCATTTT
NA NA TRBJ1-5 14 TRBV6-5 CASTPPGSNQPQHF TGTGCCAGCACCCCCCCAGGAAGCAATCAGCCCCAGCATTTT
NA NA TRBJ2-2 13 TRBV2 CAPGDGNTGELFF TGTGCCCCCGGGGACGGAAACACCGGGGAGCTGTTTTTT
NA NA TRBJ2-7 14 TRBV9 CASSVERGRGEQYF TGTGCCAGCAGCGTAGAACGGGGGCGGGGCGAGCAGTACTTC
NA NA TRBJ1-4 14 TRBV7-9 CASSPSMGVEKLFF TGTGCCAGCAGCCCAAGTATGGGGGTGGAAAAACTGTTTTTT
NA NA TRBJ1-1 15 TRBV6-6 CASTPAQRGNTEAFF TGTGCCAGCACTCCCGCCCAACGGGGTAACACTGAAGCTTTCTTT
NA NA TRBJ1-1 13 TRBV15 CATKEGMNTEAFF TGTGCCACGAAGGAGGGGATGAACACTGAAGCTTTCTTT
NA NA TRBJ2-1 16 TRBV5-1 CASSPYRVQSYNEQFF TGCGCCAGCAGCCCGTACAGGGTGCAATCCTACAATGAGCAGTTCTTC
NA NA TRBJ2-2 15 TRBV19 CASSTTGAGTGELFF TGTGCCAGTAGCACCACAGGTGCTGGGACCGGGGAGCTGTTTTTT
once TRBD1 TRBJ1-6 14 TRBV28 CASTLQGYNSPLHF TGTGCCAGCACCCTACAGGGGTATAATTCACCCCTCCACTTT
NA TRBD2 TRBJ2-5 15 TRBV2 CASSDLGLAQETQYF TGTGCCAGCAGTGATCTGGGACTAGCCCAAGAGACCCAGTACTTC
few NA TRBJ2-1 16 TRBV5-1 CASSLGGLSSYNEQFF TGCGCCAGCAGCTTGGGAGGGTTGAGCTCCTACAATGAGCAGTTCTTC
NA NA TRBJ2-7 14 TRBV10-3 CAIRASGLSYEQYF TGTGCCATCAGGGCCTCGGGACTCTCCTACGAGCAGTACTTC
NA NA TRBJ2-1 15 TRBV9 CASNVGGRDWDEQFF TGTGCCAGCAACGTAGGGGGTAGGGACTGGGATGAGCAGTTCTTC
NA NA TRBJ1-3 15 TRBV11-2 CASSRGTGSGNTIYF TGTGCCAGCAGCCGAGGTACCGGCTCTGGAAACACCATATATTTT
NA NA TRBJ2-2 15 TRBV6-5 CASSYSAPRHGELFF TGTGCCAGCAGTTATTCGGCACCTCGTCACGGGGAGCTGTTTTTT
NA NA TRBJ2-2 15 TRBV5-1 CASSLGAGLTGELFF TGCGCCAGCAGCTTGGGGGCAGGGCTCACCGGGGAGCTGTTTTTT
NA TRBD1 TRBJ1-2 14 TRBV19 CASSATGGNYGYTF TGTGCCAGTAGTGCCACAGGGGGAAACTATGGCTACACCTTC
NA TRBD2 TRBJ2-5 15 TRBV10-2 CASSETSGARETQYF TGCGCCAGCAGTGAAACTAGCGGGGCTAGGGAGACCCAGTACTTC
NA NA TRBJ1-1 11 TRBV20-1 CSGQMNTEAFF TGCAGCGGACAGATGAACACTGAAGCTTTCTTT
NA NA TRBJ1-5 14 TRBV6-1 CASTGRSGVMPQHF TGTGCCAGCACCGGCAGATCTGGAGTAATGCCCCAGCATTTT
NA TRBD1 TRBJ1-1 14 TRBV28 CASSLTGDTTEAFF TGTGCCAGCAGCCTAACAGGGGATACCACTGAAGCTTTCTTT
NA TRBD1 TRBJ1-6 14 TRBV18 CASSPTGERSPLHF TGTGCCAGCTCACCGACAGGGGAGAGGTCACCCCTCCACTTT
NA TRBD1 TRBJ2-6 20 TRBV11-3 CASSLSVQDRILSGANVLTF TGTGCCAGCAGCTTAAGCGTCCAGGACAGGATCCTCTCTGGGGCCAACGTCCTGACTTTC
NA NA TRBJ1-4 16 TRBV5-1 CASSFGRTAGDEKLFF TGCGCCAGCAGCTTCGGGAGGACAGCCGGGGATGAAAAACTGTTTTTT
NA TRBD1 TRBJ1-4 14 TRBV15 CATSKDRNNEKLFF TGTGCCACCAGTAAGGACAGGAATAATGAAAAACTGTTTTTT
NA NA TRBJ1-2 16 TRBV27 CASSFGQPLGNYGYTF TGTGCCAGCAGTTTCGGACAGCCCCTGGGTAACTATGGCTACACCTTC
few NA TRBJ1-1 13 TRBV7-6 CASSLAGVSEAFF TGTGCCAGCAGCTTAGCTGGTGTTTCTGAAGCTTTCTTT
NA NA TRBJ2-7 11 TRBV13 CASSFGAEQYF TGTGCCAGCAGCTTCGGGGCCGAGCAGTACTTC
NA TRBD1 TRBJ2-3 14 TRBV6-4 CASRKQGSTDTQYF TGTGCCAGCAGAAAACAGGGGAGCACAGATACGCAGTATTTT
NA NA TRBJ1-6 11 TRBV5-6 CASSFGSPLHF TGTGCCAGCAGCTTCGGTTCACCCCTCCACTTT
NA NA TRBJ2-1 14 TRBV5-4 CASSLPGSYNEQFF TGTGCCAGCAGCCTGCCAGGCTCCTACAATGAGCAGTTCTTC
NA NA TRBJ1-3 13 TRBV27 CASRTMYGNTIYF TGTGCCAGCAGAACGATGTATGGAAACACCATATATTTT
NA TRBD2 TRBJ2-7 15 TRBV5-1 CASSLTGLAGDEQYF TGCGCCAGCAGCTTGACCGGACTAGCGGGGGACGAGCAGTACTTC